This T cell receptor (beta chain) was profiled in a study of cytomegalovirus exposure and HLA in healthy donors. PCR amplification relied on 60 Vbeta primers (plus 13 Jbeta primers). TCRdb's table, derived via immunoSEQ multiplex PCR, lists solely in-frame clones and lacks some. The table includes about 210,000 clones, around nine tenths detected once. Concerning this clone itself: Its target is not known.

Study-wide points: TCR beta V- and J-gene trimming was later associated with a missense DCLRE1C variant. TCR beta sequences reportedly predicted most subjects' HLA-A and HLA-B alleles accurately.

Donors likely had unrecorded immune exposures despite being nominally healthy when sampled. Germline loops: CDR1 SQVTM, CDR2 ANQGSEA. The CDR3 consists of 11 residues. Trimming removed 4 bases from V and 1 base from J, with 5 bases in between. The receptor's source is a woman aged 25 to 39 in good health and CMV-seronegative. This chain connects TRBV29-1 to TRBJ2-7; D is undetermined. What was sequenced was PBMCs. The CDR3 protein is CSVVRSYEQYF. Here the CDR3 DNA reads TGCAGCGTTGTCCGGTCCTACGAGCAGTACTTC.